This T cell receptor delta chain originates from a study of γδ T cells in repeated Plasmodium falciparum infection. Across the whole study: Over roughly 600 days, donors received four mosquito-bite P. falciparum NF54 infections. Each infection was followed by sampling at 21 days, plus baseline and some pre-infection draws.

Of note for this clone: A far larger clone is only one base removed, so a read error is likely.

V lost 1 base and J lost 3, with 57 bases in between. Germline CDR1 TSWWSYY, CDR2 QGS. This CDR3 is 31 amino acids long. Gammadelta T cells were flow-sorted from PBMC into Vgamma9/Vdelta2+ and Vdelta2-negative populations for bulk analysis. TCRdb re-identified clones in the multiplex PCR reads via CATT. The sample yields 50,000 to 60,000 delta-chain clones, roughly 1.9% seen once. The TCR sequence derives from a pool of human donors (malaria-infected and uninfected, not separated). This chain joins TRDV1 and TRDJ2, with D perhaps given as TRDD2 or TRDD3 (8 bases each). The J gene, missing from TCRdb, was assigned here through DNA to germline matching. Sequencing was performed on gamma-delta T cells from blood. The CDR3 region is CALGEPGPLLPTIGKAVNILGDPGVTAQLFF. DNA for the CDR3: TGTGCTCTTGGGGAACCAGGTCCCCTTCTTCCTACGATAGGAAAGGCGGTTAATATTCTGGGGGACCCGGGGGTGACAGCACAACTCTTCTTT.